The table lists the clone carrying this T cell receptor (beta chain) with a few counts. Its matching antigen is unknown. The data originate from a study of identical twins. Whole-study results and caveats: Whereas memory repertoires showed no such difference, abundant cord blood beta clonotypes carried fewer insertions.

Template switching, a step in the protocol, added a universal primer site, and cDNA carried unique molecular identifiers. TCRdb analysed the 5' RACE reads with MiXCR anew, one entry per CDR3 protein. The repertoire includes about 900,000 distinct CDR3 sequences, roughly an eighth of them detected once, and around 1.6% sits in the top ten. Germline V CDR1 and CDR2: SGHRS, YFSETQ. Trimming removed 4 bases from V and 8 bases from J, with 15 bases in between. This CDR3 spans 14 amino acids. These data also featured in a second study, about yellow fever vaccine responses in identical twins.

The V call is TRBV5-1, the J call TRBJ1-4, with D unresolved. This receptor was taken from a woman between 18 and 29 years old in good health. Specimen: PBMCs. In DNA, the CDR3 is TGCGCCAGCAGCGCCTCCCTTGGTAACGAAAAACTGTTTTTT. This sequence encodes CASSASLGNEKLFF.